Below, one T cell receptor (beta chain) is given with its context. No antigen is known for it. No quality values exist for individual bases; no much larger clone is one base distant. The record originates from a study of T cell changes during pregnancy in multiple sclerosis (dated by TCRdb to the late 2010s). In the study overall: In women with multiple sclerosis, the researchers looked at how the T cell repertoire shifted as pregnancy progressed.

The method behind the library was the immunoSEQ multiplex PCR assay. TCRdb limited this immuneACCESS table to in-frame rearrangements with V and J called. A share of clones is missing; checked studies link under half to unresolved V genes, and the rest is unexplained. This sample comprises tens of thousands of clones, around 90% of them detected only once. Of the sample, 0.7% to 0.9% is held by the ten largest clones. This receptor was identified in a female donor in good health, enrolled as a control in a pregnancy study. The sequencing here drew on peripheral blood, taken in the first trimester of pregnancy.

Here is the DNA: TGTGCCAGCAGTTCCCCGCGGGGGGGCGGGTATACGCAGTATTTT. Translated, this gives CASSSPRGGGYTQYF. This chain is built from TRBV27 and TRBJ2-3; 9 nucleotides in the junction match TRBD2. The CDR3, cysteine through phenylalanine, is 15 amino acids long. The retained sequence is limited to the CDR3, 45 bases, with the frame set at the first base. CDR1 and CDR2 are drawn from the germline V gene (reference sequence): MNHEY, SMNVEV. Trimming removed 4 bases from V and 7 bases from J; the gene matches leave 9 bases unexplained.